This T cell receptor beta chain was captured in a study of cytomegalovirus exposure and HLA in healthy donors. At the time of sampling, donors were nominally healthy, though unrecorded immune exposures were likely. In the PCR, 60 Vbeta and 13 Jbeta primers were used. Assay used: immunoSEQ multiplex PCR; TCRdb lists only in-frame clones, some missing. This table holds 93,000 or so clones, 60% to 80% found once. Whole-study findings and limits: An apparent linkage of common viral pathogens to several of the most significant clusters emerged in a later analysis. Published work reported that the classifier diagnosed cytomegalovirus status with high specificity and sensitivity.

Concerning this clone itself: The antigen is undetermined.

V shed 4 bases and J 8 bases; nucleotides not matched to a gene: 17. From germline, CDR1 is SGHAT and CDR2 FQNNGV. There are 17 residues in the CDR3. This rearrangement joins TRBV11-2 to TRBJ1-2; 9 nucleotides agree with TRBD1. The material sequenced was PBMCs. This receptor was obtained from a man between 50 and 59 years old in good health and CMV-seropositive. In nucleotides, the CDR3 is TGTGCCAGCAGCTACCTGGGACAGGGTACAACTATTGGCGGCTACACCTTC. Translated: CASSYLGQGTTIGGYTF.